This entry features one T cell receptor beta chain sequence. The antigen it binds to is not known. No base quality values were provided; no much bigger clone lies one nucleotide off. The data stem from a study of blood T cell repertoires in COVID-19 (dated by TCRdb to about 2020). Regarding the study in general: The collaborator samples originated in the United States, Italy and Spain and spanned the acute and convalescent phases of COVID-19. The prospective study material was composed of cDNA or gDNA derived from T cells, B-cell-depleted T cells, or PBMCs. Subjects who had been exposed to COVID-19, were actively infected with it, or had recovered from it provided the deeply sampled blood TCRbeta repertoires that made up the dataset. The repertoires were released in a freely available public database meant as a resource for research on the immune response to SARS-CoV-2. Samples came from the ongoing ImmuneRACE study (first 160 participants) plus 1,254 subjects from 6 global collaborators. Sample metadata almost always included a de-identified subject ID, COVID-19 status, age in years and sex. HLA class I and class II types, where available, came from metadata supplied by the sample provider rather than from assay-based typing. Study-wide conclusions, independent of this receptor: Clinical and demographic metadata were provided uncurated, with the amount varying by source and participant.

The immunoSEQ Assay, a bias-controlled multiplex PCR, was used to amplify TCRbeta CDR3 regions from genomic DNA. Processing in the source paper ran as follows. The number of nucleated cells in each sample was estimated from the amplification of reference gene primers within the assay. Sequence reads were collapsed and filtered to measure the absolute abundance of every unique TCRbeta CDR3 rearrangement. For each sample, productive Simpson clonality was calculated by taking the square root of Simpson's diversity index across productive rearrangements. TCRdb holds this immuneACCESS table with in-frame rearrangements only. Some clones are missing; in checked studies, unresolved V genes explain under half, and the rest has no known cause. The V and J calls and clone size come from that table; D and trimming were worked out from the DNA. This sample has roughly 180,000 clones in its table, and 70% to 90% of those were observed once. The top ten hold almost 1% of the sample.

The collaborating institutions used their own protocols to collect whole blood in K2EDTA tubes. Collaborator samples were shipped for TCRbeta analysis as frozen whole blood, isolated PBMCs, or DNA extracted from either sample type. The source is a man between 18 and 35 years old with acute or convalescent COVID-19. Sequenced sample: peripheral blood.

The DNA sequence is TGTGCCAGTAGTATCTCTGAGTCCTCTGGAAACACCATATATTTT. This codes for CASSISESSGNTIYF. The sequence is built from TRBV19 and TRBJ1-3; the D gene cannot be resolved reliably. The cysteine opens and the phenylalanine closes a CDR3 of 15 amino acids. Only the CDR3 DNA is retained, 45 bases long and in frame from the first base. V sheds 3 bases and J sheds 0 bases, leaving 9 bases between their ends. As encoded in the germline V gene (reference sequence), CDR1 is LNHDA while CDR2 is SQIVND.